This T cell receptor beta chain emerged from a study of response to subunit inactivated influenza vaccine. The germline V gene has CDR1 LGHDT and CDR2 YNNKEL (reference sequence). This CDR3 is 14 amino acids long. Trimming pared 0 bases from V and 8 bases from J, leaving 10 bases between. TCRdb passed the RT-PCR reads through MiXCR, listing each CDR3 protein once. The sample has some 640,000 distinct CDR3 sequences, over 11% seen once. This clonotype was seen at least ten times. The source material was PBMCs from blood, sampled about 14 days before vaccination. The sequence derives from a man aged 50 to 59 who received an inactivated influenza vaccine. The gene calls are TRBV3-1 and TRBJ2-2; D not certain. The CDR3 DNA reads TGTGCCAGCAGCCAAGATCTGGCCGGAGGGGAGCTGTTTTTT. It translates to CASSQDLAGGELFF.